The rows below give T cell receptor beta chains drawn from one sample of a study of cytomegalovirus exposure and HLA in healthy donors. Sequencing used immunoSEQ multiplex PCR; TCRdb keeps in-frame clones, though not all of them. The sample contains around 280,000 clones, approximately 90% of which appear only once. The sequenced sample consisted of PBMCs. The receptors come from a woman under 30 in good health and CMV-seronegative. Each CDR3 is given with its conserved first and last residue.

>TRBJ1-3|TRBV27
CASSRQGAFGNTIYF
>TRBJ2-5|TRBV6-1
CASSETGSHQETQYF
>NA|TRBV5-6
CASSLDVGWTGSYEQYF
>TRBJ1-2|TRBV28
CASSPGTSGYGYTF
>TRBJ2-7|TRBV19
CASSTAIAYEQYF
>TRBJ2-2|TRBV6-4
CASSETGQGFTGELFF
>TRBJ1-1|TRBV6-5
CASSSTANTEAFF
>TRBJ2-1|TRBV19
CASSTTSLNEQFF
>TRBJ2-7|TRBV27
CASSLSRGSEQYF
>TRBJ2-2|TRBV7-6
CASSRVGTTDTGELFF
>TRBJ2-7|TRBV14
CASSPGQVIYEQYF
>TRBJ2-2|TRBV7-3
CASSLYSLTGELFF
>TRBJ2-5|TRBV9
CASSKGGQAQETQYF
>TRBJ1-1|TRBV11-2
CASSLGGGYTEAFF
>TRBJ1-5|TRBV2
CASSGTNQPQHF
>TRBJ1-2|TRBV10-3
CAISARPEANNYGYTF
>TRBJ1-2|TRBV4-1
CASSQSSADWFGDGYTF
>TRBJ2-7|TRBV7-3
CASSRGQGYEQYF
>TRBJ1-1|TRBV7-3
CASSFGLDTEAFF
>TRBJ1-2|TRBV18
CASSQGRSYTF
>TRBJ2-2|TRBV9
CASSPTGQGHTGELFF
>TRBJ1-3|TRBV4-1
CASSQESFYRTVGNTIYF
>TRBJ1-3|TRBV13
CASESGRGGNTIYF
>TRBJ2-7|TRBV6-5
CASSPRTYEQYF
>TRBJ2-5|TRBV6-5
CASSYDSQETQYF
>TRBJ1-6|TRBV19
CASSDRDRNYNSPLHF
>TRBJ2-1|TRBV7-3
CASSLIASYNEQFF
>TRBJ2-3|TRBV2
CASNGEPFTSTDTQYF
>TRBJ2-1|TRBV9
CASSVGLVQFF
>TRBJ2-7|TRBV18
CASSPSRDNYEQYF